This T cell receptor beta chain was retrieved from a study of T cell responses to AZD1222 COVID-19 vaccine. Study-wide points: After the peak T cell response, and only then, were repertoires sampled. Clonal diversity was possibly underestimated; the donors were predominantly white British and more often female. Spike-spanning, vaccine-associated CD4 TCRs were dominant at 160-218 and 743-854. Reportedly, nearly half the spike-specific TCRs target unmutated variant regions.

Sequenced by immunoSEQ multiplex PCR; TCRdb stores in-frame clones only, minus some. The sample gives more than 150,000 clones, around 92% of which show up once; over 9.5% is in the top ten. As concerns this clone: Antigen specificity is unknown.

This CDR3 contains 15 residues. CDR1 SGHDN and CDR2 FVKESK come from the germline V gene. V dropped 4 bases and J dropped 1 base, with 11 bases sitting between them. The sample in question was peripheral blood, obtained on day 0 of AZD1222 vaccination. This clonotype was obtained from an adult in good health. The rearrangement joins TRBV14 to TRBJ1-3; unclear D gene. DNA for the CDR3: TGTGCCAGCAGCCCTCATGGAGGGTCTGGAAACACCATATATTTT. Translation gives CASSPHGGSGNTIYF.